Below are 21 T cell receptor beta chains sequenced from a single sample in a study of human T cells and chemical hapten exposure. Each CDR3 protein gets one entry after TCRdb re-called the RACE reads with MiXCR. This table holds about 380,000 distinct CDR3 sequences, 4% to 6% found once. Time point denoted: pre-sensitization, week 0. Treatment noted: therapeutic diphenylcyclopropenone sensitization with weekly scalp DPC. The sequencing here drew on whole blood, taken in connection with sensitization to the hapten diphenylcyclopropenone (DPC). The receptors originated from a woman in her forties or fifties with alopecia areata. Some clones in this sample may be carry-over from other donors' samples.

The V gene is TRBV14, the J gene TRBJ2-3; D perhaps matches TRBD2 (6 bases). Germline V gives CDR1 SGHDN, CDR2 FVKESK. The CDR3 consists of 16 residues. The V and J ends lost 0 bases and 6 bases respectively, with 16 bases between them. CDR3 sequence: CASSQDRAGRRDTQYF. For the CDR3, the DNA is TGTGCCAGCAGCCAAGATCGAGCGGGCAGACGGGATACGCAGTATTTT.

This clonotype was counted many times. The chain combines TRBV27 with TRBJ1-5; TRBD1 agrees at 10 bases. CDR1 is MNHEY, CDR2 SMNVEV, per germline (reference sequence). After removal of 8 bases from V and 5 bases from J, the junction contained 12 bases not matched to a gene. The CDR3 spans 16 residues. The chain's CDR3 is CASRRGDRGYYQPQHF. The CDR3 nucleotides read TGTGCCAGCCGCCGCGGGGACAGGGGCTACTATCAGCCCCAGCATTTT.

This clonotype was seen many times. This rearrangement joins TRBV16 to TRBJ1-2, with a possible D match to TRBD1 (5 bases). V lost 4 bases and J lost 6, with 12 bases in between. The CDR3 is 13 amino acids. The germline gives CDR1 KGHSY, CDR2 FQNENV. The CDR3 spells CASSPWGADGYTF. CDR3 nucleotide sequence: TGTGCCAGCAGCCCATGGGGCGCCGATGGCTACACCTTC.

This clonotype was seen repeatedly, ten times or more. The gene calls are TRBV12-3 or TRBV12-4 and TRBJ1-5, with 7 positions matching TRBD1. This CDR3 is built from 15 residues. V shed 3 bases, J shed 3 bases, and the junction held 5 bases outside the gene matches. The CDR3 region is CASSLPGGNNQPQHF. In DNA form, the CDR3 reads TGTGCCAGCAGTTTGCCAGGGGGGAACAATCAGCCCCAGCATTTT.

This clonotype was recorded at least ten times. This chain joins TRBV6-5 and TRBJ2-2; maybe TRBD1 (5 bases). V lost 7 bases to trimming and J lost 4 bases, with 19 bases between them. Looked up from germline, CDR1 is MNHEY and CDR2 is SVGAGI. The CDR3 contains 16 residues. The CDR3 nucleotides read TGTGCCAGCATTTCTGGGGCCTATCGTTCCACCGGGGAGCTGTTTTTT. Its translation is CASISGAYRSTGELFF.

This clonotype has a count of ten or more. This chain uses TRBV7-2 with TRBJ2-5, with TRBD1 identical over 9 bases. V lost 3 bases, J lost 2 bases, and 4 bases stayed unmatched. CDR3 length equals 15 residues. In germline, CDR1 is SGHTA, CDR2 FQGNSA. The CDR3 region has the DNA TGTGCCAGCAGCTTCCCTGACAGGGGGCAAGAGACCCAGTACTTC. This sequence encodes CASSFPDRGQETQYF.

This clonotype was seen many times. The V and J genes are TRBV29-1 and TRBJ2-1, with 12 nucleotides matching TRBD2. With 7 bases clipped from V and 8 bases from J, the junction kept 0 bases outside the gene matches. The CDR3 extends over 11 amino acids. Germline V gene sequence: CDR1 SQVTM, CDR2 ANQGSEA. The CDR3 loop reads CSGLAGDEQFF. The CDR3 nucleotides read TGCAGCGGACTAGCGGGAGATGAGCAGTTCTTC.

This clonotype was found a few times. The chain uses TRBV20-1 and TRBJ1-1; TRBD1 might be the D (5 bases). Germline CDR1 and CDR2: DFQATT and SNEGSKA (reference sequence). V lost 6 bases and J lost 4, with 15 bases in between. The length of the CDR3 is 13 residues. CDR3 sequence (DNA): TGCAGTGCCGGGGCAGGGATGGGCACTGAAGCTTTCTTT. As protein: CSAGAGMGTEAFF.

Only a few counts were recorded for this clonotype. This chain links TRBV2 with TRBJ1-5; D perhaps matches TRBD1 (5 bases). The V and J ends lost 6 bases and 4 bases respectively, with 13 bases between them. CDR1 and CDR2 (germline): SNHLY, FYNNEI. The CDR3 has 14 residues. In nucleotides, the CDR3 is TGTGCCAGCAGAGCAGGGTCTAATAATCAGCCCCAGCATTTT. This sequence encodes CASRAGSNNQPQHF.

This clonotype was seen repeatedly, ten times or more. The chain joins TRBV27 to TRBJ2-7; perhaps TRBD1 as D (6 bases). CDR1 and CDR2 (germline): MNHEY, SMNVEV (reference sequence). CDR3 length: 13 residues. Trimming pared 3 bases from V and 5 bases from J, leaving 11 bases between. CDR3 amino acids: CASSFDRIHEQYF. CDR3 in DNA: TGTGCCAGCAGTTTCGACAGGATCCACGAGCAGTACTTC.

This clonotype was detected a few times. This chain connects TRBV3-1 to TRBJ1-6; 7 bases fit TRBD1. This CDR3 region has 15 residues. After removal of 1 base from V and 5 bases from J, the junction contained 2 bases not matched to a gene. Per germline, CDR1 LGHDT and CDR2 YNNKEL (reference sequence). CDR3 in amino acids: CASSQARGNNSPLHF. In DNA, the CDR3 is TGTGCCAGCAGCCAAGCCAGGGGGAATAATTCACCCCTCCACTTT.

This clonotype was counted many times. The chain uses TRBV25-1 and TRBJ2-3; D possibly matches TRBD1 or TRBD2 (5 bases each). Trimming took 4 bases from V and 2 from J, leaving 10 bases between them. This CDR3 contains 14 residues. CDR1 is MGHDK and CDR2 is SYGVNS in the germline V gene. The CDR3 protein is CASSGRGPTDTQYF. The CDR3 coding sequence is TGTGCCAGCAGTGGCCGGGGCCCCACAGATACGCAGTATTTT.

This chain joins TRBV28 and TRBJ2-1, with D maybe TRBD2 (6 bases). The CDR3 has 18 amino acids. CDR1 is MDHEN and CDR2 is SYDVKM in the germline V gene. V was cut by 4 bases and J by 5 bases, with 24 bases left in between. Here the CDR3 reads CASSSPLRLREANNEQFF. The CDR3 nucleotides are TGTGCCAGCAGTTCCCCTCTTCGTTTGAGGGAGGCTAACAATGAGCAGTTCTTC.

This clonotype was recorded at least ten times. The V call is TRBV6-5, the J call TRBJ1-6; maybe TRBD1 (5 bases). V was trimmed by 5 bases and J by 5 bases, leaving 10 bases between them. In germline, CDR1 is MNHEY, CDR2 SVGAGI. The CDR3 has 14 residues. The CDR3 DNA reads TGTGCCAGCAGTACAGGACGAAATAATTCACCCCTCCACTTT. Translating it yields CASSTGRNNSPLHF.

This clonotype was recorded at least ten times. V usage is TRBV18 and J usage is TRBJ2-2; D is undetermined. Germline loops: CDR1 KGHSH, CDR2 LQKENI. Trimming stripped 1 base from V and 4 bases from J, with 16 bases between. The CDR3 extends over 17 amino acids. The CDR3 coding sequence is TGTGCCAGCTCACCACACGCCCTGACCGCCAGCACCGGGGAGCTGTTTTTT. Amino acids: CASSPHALTASTGELFF.

This clonotype was found a few times. The V gene is TRBV20-1, the J gene TRBJ1-5, with TRBD1 as a possible D gene (5 bases). Germline V gene data show CDR1 as DFQATT and CDR2 as SNEGSKA (reference sequence). This CDR3 contains 12 residues. V lost 6 bases and J lost 6, with 12 bases in between. CDR3 in DNA: TGCAGTGCAAAGCAGGGATCTCAGCCCCAGCATTTT. Translated, it gives CSAKQGSQPQHF.

This clonotype was counted between two and nine times. This rearrangement joins TRBV20-1 to TRBJ1-5; D remains unclear. CDR1 and CDR2 from the germline V gene are DFQATT and SNEGSKA (reference sequence). Trimming removed 0 bases at V and 1 base at J, with 7 bases between. CDR3 size: 14 residues. The CDR3 loop reads CSARDVESNQPQHF. In DNA form, the CDR3 reads TGCAGTGCTAGAGATGTGGAGAGCAATCAGCCCCAGCATTTT.

In this sample, this clonotype turned up many times. This chain joins TRBV12-3 or TRBV12-4 and TRBJ1-5; D gene ambiguous. Deletions cut 5 bases from V and 4 bases from J, with 18 bases between. CDR3 length equals 16 residues. CDR3 DNA sequence: TGTGCCAGCAGTCCCGCCAAGGGATCCTCGAATCAGCCCCAGCATTTT. Residues: CASSPAKGSSNQPQHF.

Comments on this clonotype: At one end the junction does not follow the germline gene, possibly because of a read error. J is TRBJ2-3 and V is TRBV6-5; D may be TRBD1 (5 bases). Germline loops: CDR1 MNHEY, CDR2 SVGAGI. The CDR3 is made up of 15 amino acids. CDR3 in amino acids: CASSPLRVSTGTQYF. As DNA, the CDR3 is TGTGCCAGCAGTCCCCTCCGGGTTAGCACAGGTACGCAGTATTTT.

This clonotype was seen repeatedly, ten times or more. The rearrangement links TRBV12-3 or TRBV12-4 to TRBJ2-6; D unresolved. The V and J ends lost 1 base and 4 bases respectively, with 8 bases between them. The CDR3 is 15 amino acids. CDR3 DNA sequence: TGTGCCAGCAGTTTAGAAGCAGCGGGGGCCAACGTCCTGACTTTC. Amino acid sequence: CASSLEAAGANVLTF.

The V call is TRBV27, the J call TRBJ1-3; D ambiguous. CDR3 length: 13 amino acids. CDR1 is MNHEY and CDR2 is SMNVEV in the germline V gene (reference sequence). Trimming stripped 5 bases from V and 3 bases from J, with 8 bases between. CDR3 nucleotide sequence: TGTGCCAGCAGTGTAGGAGGTGGAAACACCATATATTTT. Translating gives CASSVGGGNTIYF.